The sequence of this T cell receptor (beta chain) was determined in a study of cytomegalovirus exposure and HLA in healthy donors listed by TCRdb under 2017. General notes on the study: An earlier analysis of a few hundred of the donors reported about 300 Gb of sequence data and 90 million to 120 million unique TCR beta sequences obtained from about 180 million T cells. High-throughput TCR immunosequencing, statistical association of individual TCRs with disease status, and machine learning were combined to predict cytomegalovirus infection status. HLA typing included class I and class II loci at four-digit resolution. Every discovery cohort repertoire had been produced on one sequencing platform. Typing coverage varied by locus: roughly 629-640 donors for A, B, C, DRB1 and DQB1; more than 500 for DQA1; about 600 for DPA1; approximately 470 for DPB1. The study profiled the T cell repertoires of 666 subjects by immunosequencing and related them to cytomegalovirus serostatus. Among about 360 genotyped donors of the cohort, an average of around 240,000 unique TCR beta nucleotide sequences were sequenced per donor, 15% to 20% of them non-productive. The later analysis used no new phenotypic data to find candidate immune exposures, relying instead on TCR beta sequences and their occurrence across donors. Because of strong linkage in the cohort, 4 to 6 DR-DQ haplotypes were treated as single units for association and clustering. Among the roughly 370 genotyped donors, approximately 77% belonged to the genetic ancestry cluster associated with self-reported Caucasian donors. The aim of the study was to test whether cataloging public T cell receptors could identify signatures of past pathogen exposure. Genome-wide SNP genotypes for about 55% of the 666 donors were used in a later genetic analysis, which treated that subset as a discovery cohort. Donor age, sex, ethnicity and CMV serostatus were compiled alongside the repertoire data. A separate validation cohort of approximately 130 different subjects was used in addition to the 666-subject first cohort. In an earlier analysis of 550 to 700 of the donors, high-throughput TCR beta sequencing was used to judge whether each TCR beta V gene segment behaved as functional or pseudogenic. Around 330 gigabases of sequencing data and 75 million to 85 million unique TCR sequences made up an early release that covered 500 to 650 HLA-typed donors. A later analysis re-analyzed previously published TCR beta repertoires from roughly 690 donors and added high-resolution HLA genotyping to study TCR occurrence patterns.

General conclusions and limits of the study: Some IMGT-functional V segments, including TRBV6-2 and TRBV6-3, could not be told apart with the 87-base-pair reads, so those segments were excluded. According to a later analysis, TCR association rates differed among HLA loci, with DRB1 alleles showing the most associated TCRs and HLA-C alleles showing the fewest. Most TCR sequences were seen in very few donors, while some public TCRs were found in many individuals. Linkage disequilibrium might explain the correlated functional status among segregating V segments, but an unknown experimental factor could not be ruled out. A later genetic analysis reported fewer N-insertions in productive TCRs among donors in an Asian-associated ancestry cluster than the roughly 700-donor mean. Compared with equally common non-associated chains, HLA-associated TCR beta chains in a later analysis were more clonally expanded and had lower generation probabilities. In vitro tests confirmed that a few of the cytomegalovirus-associated TCR beta chains recognize cytomegalovirus antigens. In a later genetic analysis, a missense DCLRE1C variant was associated with V-gene and J-gene trimming of TCR beta chains, and the association was replicated in an independent cohort. The sequencing pipeline was judged likely to have produced a cluster of highly shared sequence variants as a technical artifact. Roughly 15 rarely observed V segments, including chromosome 9 orphons, were excluded from the earlier analysis of a few hundred of the donors because counts were too low. The classifier was reported to diagnose cytomegalovirus status with high specificity and sensitivity in both the original cohort and the validation cohort. A further reported finding was that TCR beta sequences accurately predicted the HLA-A and HLA-B alleles for most subjects in the first cohort. The cohort was sequenced for TCR beta chains only, and without alpha or paired-chain data the features that could be detected were limited. Specific HLA alleles were associated with 18,000 or so TCR beta sequences at a false discovery rate of 0.05 in a later analysis. Immune exposure information for the cohort was limited to CMV serostatus. Sequencing depth was assumed to be roughly uniform across donors in the presence/absence analyses, though that assumption may not hold. Several of the top co-occurrence clusters appeared to be linked to parvovirus B19, influenza, CMV and Epstein-Barr virus, according to a later analysis. It was suggested by the authors that the approach could potentially be generalized to other disease states and immunological phenotypes. Because some donors lacked HLA typing at each locus, the association tests relied only on the typed subset. In an earlier analysis of approximately 590 of the donors, most TCR beta V segments appeared in productive rearrangements about 87% or about 30% of the time, broadly matching IMGT annotations. In a later analysis, most CMV-associated TCR beta chains were found to appear HLA-restricted, with HLA associations seemingly driven largely by CMV exposure. Assigning TCR associations to individual alleles was difficult when HLA alleles, especially DR and DQ, strongly co-occurred. The study listed around 160 TCR beta chains as associated with cytomegalovirus.

CDR1 and CDR2 (WSHSY, SAAADI) derive from the germline V gene. The CDR3 runs 15 amino acids, cysteine and phenylalanine included. CDR3 DNA only is kept here, 45 bases in frame from base 1. Clipping removes 7 bases from V and 6 bases from J, with 8 as the unmatched junction base count. The cohort comprised some 680 healthy bone marrow donors. All cohort members were sampled while nominally healthy, although unrecorded immune exposures were likely present. The donor was CMV seronegative and belonged to the group of around 400 seronegative cohort members. Each donor provided a peripheral blood sample, and peripheral blood mononuclear cells were used for TCR beta sequencing. The Qiagen DNeasy Blood Extraction Kit was used to extract genomic DNA from the blood cell samples. Preparation of the library involved the immunoSEQ multiplex PCR assay. For the multiplex PCR, a mixture combining 60 forward primers for TCR Vbeta segments and 13 reverse primers for TCR Jbeta segments was used. A multiplex PCR assay on genomic DNA amplified the CDR3 region of rearranged TCR beta genes. Amplified TCR beta libraries were sequenced as 87-base-pair reads on the Illumina HiSeq System. For the original study's pipeline: Across the roughly 600 repertoires, a later analysis counted 60 million to 90 million unique TCR beta chains, around 10 million of which were shared by at least two donors. Raw reads were error-corrected and collapsed into unique sequences with a nearest-neighbor algorithm that merged closely related sequences to remove PCR and sequencing errors. CDR3 sequences were aligned to IMGT reference sequences to assign V, D and J gene segments. For a sequence to be retained, at least a six-nucleotide match to both a V gene segment and a J gene segment was required. Rearrangements were classified as productive when the CDR3 lacked stop codons and remained in frame with V and J, and all other rearrangements were classified as non-productive. CDR3 was defined according to IMGT convention as the region running from the second conserved V-encoded cysteine to the conserved J-encoded phenylalanine. The earlier analysis of 500 to 650 of the donors excluded any sequence lacking an unambiguous match to a single V gene segment. An earlier analysis of fewer than 750 of the donors classified V segments as functional when productive rearrangements were above 56.7% and as segregating when the standard deviation between donors was above 5%. A statistical classification framework was built for diagnosing cytomegalovirus status from the catalog of TCR beta chain sequences. V and J gene assignment, in a later analysis, came from comparing TCR nucleotide sequences with IMGT/GENE-DB human TR gene sequences. In a later analysis, CDR3 sequences and most-parsimonious VDJ recombination scenarios were assigned using the TCRdist pipeline. In a later analysis, each TCR beta chain was defined by its CDR3 amino acid sequence together with its V-gene family, and reads without a unique V-gene family were excluded. To address suspected cross-contamination and a sequencing artifact, a later analysis removed 592 highly shared, low-generation-probability nucleotide sequences. In a later analysis, a clonal expansion index for each public chain was calculated from normalized within-repertoire ranks of inferred template counts. In a later analysis, generation probabilities were computed with a VDJ recombination model fitted to out-of-frame rearrangements, and the resulting probabilities were checked against IGoR. A later analysis scored TCR-TCR, TCR-HLA and TCR-CMV co-occurrence with hypergeometric tests, applying a repertoire-size bias correction to TCR pairs. False discovery rates were estimated in a later analysis by permuting HLA or CMV assignments 20 times. In a later analysis, co-occurring TCRs were grouped using DBSCAN, with TCRdist sequence similarity added in when clustering inside HLA-allele-positive subsets. Co-occurrence clustering excluded repertoires with fewer than 30,000 or more than 120,000 public chains, plus five with anomalous nucleotide sharing. This is the immuneACCESS table as TCRdb keeps it, with only in-frame sequences that have V and J called. A part of the clones is gone; compared with another copy, unresolved V genes explain less than half, and the rest is unexplained. For V, J and clone size, that table is used; D and trimming come from the DNA. Here the sample has fewer than 250,000 clones; approximately 79% occur a single time. Of the sample, 1.5% to 2% falls within the top ten clones.

This clone was detected only a few times. The antigen this receptor binds is unknown. No base qualities exist here, and no much larger clone lies one base off it. This receptor chain uses TRBV10-2 and TRBJ1-6, and 8 junction bases match TRBD1. This clonotype originated in a male donor in good health and CMV-seronegative. Sequencing used PBMCs. The DNA sequence follows: TGCGCCAGCAACCCCGGGACAGGCCCTAATTCACCCCTCCACTTT. The resulting protein is CASNPGTGPNSPLHF.